Below are 27 T cell receptor beta chains sequenced from a single sample in a study of identical twins. TCRdb re-analysed the 5' RACE reads in MiXCR, keeping a single row per CDR3 protein. The sample consists of about 240,000 distinct CDR3 sequences, about 10% of them appearing once. Sample: memory T cells sorted from blood. The receptors originated from a man between 50 and 59 years old in good health.

This clonotype was counted a few times. V and J are TRBV4-3 and TRBJ1-1, with 10 bases lining up with TRBD1. The CDR3 runs to 14 residues. CDR1 is LGHNA, CDR2 YSLEER, per germline. Trimming cost V 0 bases and J 11 bases; bases outside gene matches: 6. The CDR3 here is CASSQEGTGVGAFF. CDR3 coding DNA: TGCGCCAGCAGCCAAGAAGGGACAGGGGTCGGGGCTTTCTTT.

The chain combines TRBV4-3 with TRBJ2-1, with D tentatively TRBD1 (5 bases). Trimming took 0 bases from V and 2 from J, leaving 17 bases between them. Germline V CDR1 and CDR2: LGHNA, YSLEER. CDR3 length: 18 residues. Written as DNA, the CDR3 is TGCGCCAGCAGCCAAGACAGGGTACAATTTGCCCCCTACAATGAGCAGTTCTTC. It encodes CASSQDRVQFAPYNEQFF.

In its sample, this clonotype was seen a few times. The J gene is TRBJ1-6, the V gene TRBV9, with a possible D match to TRBD1 (5 bases). The CDR3 contains 14 residues. Germline V gene data show CDR1 as SGDLS and CDR2 as YYNGEE. The germline V and J ends were trimmed by 2 bases and 6 bases, with 9 bases remaining between them. CDR3: CASSVKGTNSPLHF. CDR3 DNA sequence: TGTGCCAGCAGCGTTAAGGGGACTAATTCACCCCTCCACTTT.

There are a few counts of this clonotype. The chain combines TRBV11-1 with TRBJ1-6; 12 bases match TRBD1. V shed 0 bases and J 7 bases; nucleotides not matched to a gene: 7. The germline V gene encodes CDR1 SGHAT and CDR2 FQDESV (reference sequence). The CDR3 is made up of 18 amino acids. The DNA for the CDR3 is TGTGCCAGCAGCTTAGCACCGGGACAGGGGGCGAGAAATTCACCCCTCCACTTT. It is translated as CASSLAPGQGARNSPLHF.

This clonotype has just a few counts. The chain carries TRBV20-1 and TRBJ1-2; D is uncertain. The CDR3 consists of 11 residues. Trimming pared 0 bases from V and 6 bases from J, leaving 5 bases between. From germline, CDR1 is DFQATT and CDR2 SNEGSKA (reference sequence). The CDR3 region has the DNA TGCAGTGCTAGAGAAGTGAATGGCTACACCTTC. This codes for CSAREVNGYTF.

This clonotype was seen repeatedly, ten times or more. The chain couples TRBV13 to TRBJ2-1; TRBD2 agrees at 11 bases. The germline V gene encodes CDR1 PRHDT and CDR2 FYEKMQ (reference sequence). This CDR3 comprises 15 residues. V lost 5 bases and J lost 6; bases outside the gene matches: 6. DNA for the CDR3: TGTGCCAGCAGCCCGGGACTAGCGGTGATCAATGAGCAGTTCTTC. It encodes CASSPGLAVINEQFF.

This clonotype was picked up many times. This rearrangement joins TRBV15 to TRBJ1-3; perhaps TRBD1 as D (6 bases). Germline V lookup: CDR1 LNHNV, CDR2 YYDKDF (reference sequence). Trimming left V 0 bases short and J 2 bases short, with 11 bases between. The CDR3 spans 16 residues. The CDR3: CATSRDFQGTGNTIYF. The CDR3 coding sequence is TGTGCCACCAGCAGAGATTTCCAGGGGACTGGAAACACCATATATTTT.

This clonotype turned up a few times. The rearrangement uses TRBV11-2 and TRBJ2-5, with a weak D call TRBD2 (5 bases). Germline V lookup: CDR1 SGHAT, CDR2 FQNNGV. The V and J ends lost 2 bases and 4 bases respectively, with 23 bases between them. The CDR3 contains 18 residues. CDR3 nucleotide sequence: TGTGCCAGCAGCTTAAAGTCCACCTGGGGAGTTAGGCGAGAGACCCAGTACTTC. Amino acids: CASSLKSTWGVRRETQYF.

The sample holds many counts of this clonotype. J is TRBJ2-3 and V is TRBV29-1; a possible D gene is TRBD1 (5 bases). In germline, CDR1 is SQVTM, CDR2 ANQGSEA. The length of the CDR3 is 9 residues. Here the CDR3 reads CRTEDTQYF. CDR3 in DNA: TGCAGGACAGAAGATACGCAGTATTTT.

This clonotype was seen a handful of times. The chain links TRBV20-1 to TRBJ2-1, with 13 bases aligning to TRBD2. J was trimmed by 5 bases and V by 2 bases; bases with no gene match: 12. Germline loops: CDR1 DFQATT, CDR2 SNEGSKA (reference sequence). The CDR3 is 18 residues long. Here the CDR3 DNA reads TGCAGTGCTAGACAGCAAATCTTACTAGCGGGAGGGGACAATGAGCAGTTCTTC. Amino acids: CSARQQILLAGGDNEQFF.

This chain joins TRBV24-1 and TRBJ1-1; D remains ambiguous. The germline V gene encodes CDR1 KGHDR and CDR2 SFDVKD. The V gene lost 6 bases and the J gene lost 0 bases, with 10 bases spanning the gap. This CDR3 has 14 amino acids. This CDR3 is CATSPGGLNTEAFF. The DNA for the CDR3 is TGTGCCACCAGTCCAGGAGGCTTGAACACTGAAGCTTTCTTT.

V and J are TRBV4-1 and TRBJ1-4, with a tentative D call TRBD1 (5 bases). CDR1 is MGHRA and CDR2 is YSYEKL in the germline V gene. Trimming took 8 bases from V and 3 from J, leaving 16 bases between them. This CDR3 contains 15 residues. The CDR3 loop reads CASALSGAANEKLFF. The CDR3 bases are TGCGCCAGCGCCCTCTCTGGGGCGGCTAATGAAAAACTGTTTTTT.

This clonotype came up many times. The V call is TRBV7-8, the J call TRBJ2-2, with TRBD2 matching 11 bases. Trimming cost V 5 bases and J 9 bases; bases outside gene matches: 8. Germline assignment: CDR1 SGHVS and CDR2 FQNEAQ. This CDR3 region has 15 residues. DNA for the CDR3: TGTGCCAGCAGCCCCGGGACTAGCGGTGGACGGGAGCTGTTTTTT. Its protein product is CASSPGTSGGRELFF.

This chain joins TRBV27 and TRBJ2-5; D may be TRBD2 (5 bases). This CDR3 contains 15 residues. Trimming pared 3 bases from V and 5 bases from J, leaving 16 bases between. Per germline, CDR1 MNHEY and CDR2 SMNVEV (reference sequence). As DNA, the CDR3 is TGTGCCAGCAGTTTTTTGGGAGAGGACGGGGAGACCCAGTACTTC. Its protein is CASSFLGEDGETQYF.

This clonotype was recorded at least ten times. The V and J genes are TRBV28 and TRBJ1-6, with D maybe TRBD1 (5 bases). CDR1 and CDR2 (germline): MDHEN, SYDVKM. The CDR3 runs 18 residues. Trimming removed 7 bases from V and 10 bases from J, with 29 bases in between. DNA for the CDR3: TGTGCCAGCACCCTAGGACCGGGACGGCCAAGTTGGCCCTCACCCCTCCACTTT. This encodes CASTLGPGRPSWPSPLHF. Variable domain in full (rest from reference TRBV28 and TRBJ1-6): DVKVTQSSRYLVKRTGEKVFLECVQDMDHENMFWYRQDPGLGLRLIYFSYDVKMKEKGDIPEGYSVSREKKERFSLILESASTNQTSMYLCASTLGPGRPSWPSPLHFGNGTRLTVT.

This clonotype has a handful of counts. The rearrangement uses TRBV2 and TRBJ1-6; D possibly corresponds to TRBD1 (5 bases). The CDR3 is 14 amino acids. The V end lost 6 bases, the J end lost 7 bases, and 13 bases lay between the germline ends. Germline loops: CDR1 SNHLY, CDR2 FYNNEI. The DNA for the CDR3 is TGTGCCAGCAGGACCCCGGGACCGAATTCACCCCTCCACTTT. Amino acids: CASRTPGPNSPLHF.

In this sample, this clonotype turned up a few times. The chain employs TRBV7-2 and TRBJ1-5, with D unresolved. The CDR3 has 15 residues. Germline CDR1 and CDR2: SGHTA and FQGNSA. Trimming cost V 3 bases and J 2 bases, with 11 bases left between them. The chain's CDR3 is CASSFAGGRNQPQHF. DNA for the CDR3: TGTGCCAGCAGCTTTGCTGGAGGACGCAATCAGCCCCAGCATTTT.

At least ten counts were recorded for this clonotype. Here the CDR3 reads CASSTRTGDNSPLHF. For the CDR3, the DNA is TGCGCCAGCAGCACACGGACAGGGGATAATTCACCCCTCCACTTT. This sequence joins TRBV4-3 and TRBJ1-6; 9 nucleotides align to TRBD1. Germline-derived CDR1 and CDR2 are LGHNA and YSLEER. CDR3 length: 15 amino acids. The ends lost 5 bases at V and 5 bases at J; junction bases unmatched: 4.

The CDR3, as DNA: TGTGCCAGCACCCATGCGAGCGGGAGTGATACGCAGTATTTT. Protein product: CASTHASGSDTQYF. The V and J genes are TRBV7-8 and TRBJ2-3; 8 bases agree with TRBD2. The CDR3 extends over 14 amino acids. The germline CDR1 and CDR2 sequences are SGHVS and FQNEAQ. With 7 bases clipped from V and 6 bases from J, the junction kept 9 bases outside the gene matches.

This clonotype has a count of ten or more. V is TRBV21-1 and J is TRBJ2-3. TRBV21-1 is labeled a pseudogene. The CDR3 covers 14 residues. CDR3 in amino acids: CASSKESGQDTQYF. The CDR3 nucleotides read TGTGCCAGCAGCAAAGAATCAGGGCAAGATACGCAGTATTTT.

V gene TRBV7-3 combines with J gene TRBJ2-1, with TRBD2 matching over 9 bases. The CDR3 has 16 amino acids. The germline gives CDR1 SGHTA, CDR2 FQGTGA. V dropped 5 bases and J dropped 4; count of bases not matched to a gene: 9. The CDR3 reads CASSLLAGMGYNEQFF. The CDR3 DNA reads as TGTGCCAGCAGCCTTCTAGCGGGGATGGGGTACAATGAGCAGTTCTTC.

There are a few counts of this clonotype. A read error is possible here, since a much larger clone lies one base away. The chain uses TRBV20-1 and TRBJ1-2; D ambiguous. Germline V gene data show CDR1 as DFQATT and CDR2 as SNEGSKA (reference sequence). The CDR3 length is 12 residues. The chain's CDR3 is CSARGMNYGYPF. As DNA, the CDR3 is TGCAGTGCTAGAGGAATGAACTATGGCTACCCCTTC.

This clonotype was picked up many times. This sequence joins TRBV7-3 and TRBJ2-1; TRBD2 matches 12 bases. After removal of 0 bases from V and 1 base from J, the junction contained 7 bases not matched to a gene. The CDR3 is 19 residues long. Germline V lookup: CDR1 SGHTA, CDR2 FQGTGA. The CDR3 sequence is CASSLTRASGRVSYNEQFF. CDR3 nucleotides: TGTGCCAGCAGCTTAACCCGGGCTAGCGGGAGGGTGTCCTACAATGAGCAGTTCTTC.

Ten or more counts support this clonotype. The chain combines TRBV5-5 with TRBJ2-7, with TRBD1 matching over 12 bases. The V gene's germline CDR1 is SGHKS and CDR2 YYEKEE (reference sequence). Trimming cost V 4 bases and J 2 bases; bases outside gene matches: 1. The CDR3 runs 14 residues. This chain's CDR3 is CASSGTGGAYEQYF. CDR3 DNA: TGTGCCAGCAGCGGGACAGGGGGCGCCTACGAGCAGTACTTC.

This clonotype was seen a handful of times. V usage is TRBV12-3 or TRBV12-4 and J usage is TRBJ2-2, with a possible D match to TRBD1 (6 bases). CDR3 length: 14 amino acids. V was trimmed by 8 bases and J by 2 bases, leaving 12 bases between them. CDR3 DNA sequence: TGTGCCAGCGGCGGACAGTTAAACACCGGGGAGCTGTTTTTT. Its protein product is CASGGQLNTGELFF.

This clonotype was observed many times. The V and J genes are TRBV5-6 and TRBJ2-1; weak D call: TRBD1 (5 bases). Germline CDR1 is SGHDT and CDR2 is YYEEEE. The CDR3 consists of 15 residues. Trimming took off 4 bases at V and 8 bases at J, with 19 bases between the two ends. CDR3 coding DNA: TGTGCCAGCAGCCTATTTTTCCAGGGATCCGATGAGCAGTTCTTC. Amino acids: CASSLFFQGSDEQFF.

This clonotype was found many times. The chain links TRBV11-2 to TRBJ1-1, with D hard to call. Trimming removed 1 base from V and 3 bases from J, with 12 bases in between. There are 15 residues in the CDR3. Germline V CDR1 and CDR2: SGHAT, FQNNGV. The CDR3 reads CASSLGLRRDTEAFF. Here the CDR3 DNA reads TGTGCCAGCAGCTTAGGGCTCCGGAGGGACACTGAAGCTTTCTTT.